These 18 T cell receptor beta chains share one sample of origin, sequenced in a study of technical replicates of blood from several donors. Method: immunoSEQ multiplex PCR; TCRdb's copy keeps in-frame clones and lacks some. The sample has roughly 80,000 clones, just over 95% seen once. Sequenced sample: T cells isolated from PBMCs. The receptors stem from a human donor in good health.

This chain joins TRBV27 and TRBJ2-3, with TRBD2 matching 8 bases. There are 16 residues in the CDR3. The germline gives CDR1 MNHEY, CDR2 SMNVEV (reference sequence). The trim removed 0 bases at V and 1 base at J, leaving 3 bases unmatched. The CDR3 sequence is CASSLSGRARTDTQYF. The CDR3 coding sequence is TGTGCCAGCAGTTTATCCGGGAGGGCTCGCACAGATACGCAGTATTTT.

The chain uses TRBV19 and TRBJ2-1; 8 bases map to TRBD1. From germline, CDR1 is LNHDA and CDR2 SQIVND (reference sequence). With V trimmed by 3 bases and J by 5 bases, 3 bases remained unmatched. This CDR3 contains 14 residues. The CDR3 DNA is TGTGCCAGTAGTATGCGACAGGGGAACAATGAGCAGTTCTTC. It codes for CASSMRQGNNEQFF.

The rearrangement uses TRBV5-1 and TRBJ2-1; tentative D call: TRBD2 (5 bases). This CDR3 has 16 amino acids. Germline CDR1 SGHRS, CDR2 YFSETQ. The V end was cut by 2 bases, the J end by 3 bases, with 15 bases between. The chain's CDR3 is CASSFSGNYNYNEQFF. CDR3 coding DNA: TGCGCCAGCAGCTTCAGCGGCAACTACAACTACAATGAGCAGTTCTTC.

V and J are TRBV5-1 and TRBJ1-1; D is possibly TRBD1 (6 bases). Germline loops: CDR1 SGHRS, CDR2 YFSETQ. Deletions cut 0 bases from V and 0 bases from J, with 15 bases between. The CDR3 is made up of 17 amino acids. This CDR3 is CASSLAGAPIMNTEAFF. CDR3 sequence (DNA): TGCGCCAGCAGCTTGGCAGGGGCCCCAATCATGAACACTGAAGCTTTCTTT.

The chain uses TRBV7-2 and TRBJ2-3; 12 bases line up with TRBD2. CDR3 length: 17 amino acids. Germline CDR1 reads SGHTA; CDR2 reads FQGNSA. The V segment lost 5 bases and the J segment 4 bases; nucleotides outside the gene matches: 10. CDR3 nucleotides: TGTGCCAGCAGCCCCCAGACTAGCGGGAGAATAGCAGATACGCAGTATTTT. It is translated as CASSPQTSGRIADTQYF.

J is TRBJ1-1 and V is TRBV19; unclear D gene. Germline lookup yields CDR1 LNHDA and CDR2 SQIVND (reference sequence). Trimming left V 3 bases short and J 5 bases short, with 19 bases between. This CDR3 is 16 amino acids long. The DNA for the CDR3 is TGTGCCAGTAGTATCGTTTTTAAGCGGTCCGGGACTGAAGCTTTCTTT. Amino acid sequence: CASSIVFKRSGTEAFF.

This clone was recorded once. The chain has TRBV20-1 and TRBJ2-1; no definite D call. The V and J ends lost 1 base and 7 bases respectively, with 5 bases between them. The germline V gene encodes CDR1 DFQATT and CDR2 SNEGSKA (reference sequence). The CDR3 spans 11 residues. The CDR3 DNA reads as TGCAGTGCTAGAGTCGTGAATGAGCAGTTCTTC. Its protein is CSARVVNEQFF.

This sequence joins TRBV9 and TRBJ2-7; D is possibly TRBD2 (6 bases). Deletions cut 3 bases from V and 7 bases from J, with 14 bases between. CDR3 size: 13 residues. Germline V gene lookup returns CDR1 SGDLS and CDR2 YYNGEE. The chain's CDR3 is CASSAGTREEQYF. Written as DNA, the CDR3 is TGTGCCAGCAGCGCGGGGACTCGGGAGGAGCAGTACTTC.

The CDR3 sequence is CASSYSEYNEQFF. For the CDR3, the DNA is TGTGCCAGCAGTTACTCGGAGTACAATGAGCAGTTCTTC. The chain recombines TRBV6-6 with TRBJ2-1; D is unclear. The CDR3 runs 13 residues. V was pared by 0 bases and J by 4 bases, with 4 bases between. Germline CDR1 and CDR2: MNHNY and SVGAGI (reference sequence).

The rearrangement joins TRBV13 to TRBJ1-2, with D hard to call. The CDR3 has 15 residues. The germline CDR1 and CDR2 sequences are PRHDT and FYEKMQ (reference sequence). Trimming shortened V by 5 bases and J by 3 bases, and 16 bases separated the two germline ends. CDR3 nucleotides: TGTGCCAGCAGCCCCCACGGTGCCCACCACTATGGCTACACCTTC. Translation gives CASSPHGAHHYGYTF.

The J gene is TRBJ2-3, the V gene TRBV11-2; the D gene is possibly TRBD2 (5 bases). The CDR3 loop spans 13 amino acids. V lost 5 bases and J 4 bases, leaving 10 bases between the germline ends. Germline V gene data show CDR1 as SGHAT and CDR2 as FQNNGV. CDR3 nucleotides: TGTGCCAGCAGCCTTCGGAGGCCAGATACGCAGTATTTT. Translated: CASSLRRPDTQYF.

The CDR3 DNA reads as TGTGCCAGCAGCTCCCGACTAGGATCCACAGATACGCAGTATTTT. Translation gives CASSSRLGSTDTQYF. The chain joins TRBV9 to TRBJ2-3, with a weak D call TRBD2 (6 bases). Germline-derived CDR1 and CDR2 are SGDLS and YYNGEE. Trimming took 4 bases from V and 2 from J, leaving 14 bases between them. The CDR3 totals 15 residues.

The chain recombines TRBV27 with TRBJ1-1; possible D gene TRBD1, 5 bases. CDR3 length equals 18 residues. With 2 bases removed from V and 0 bases from J, the gap between germline ends came to 19 bases. Germline CDR1 reads MNHEY; CDR2 reads SMNVEV (reference sequence). The CDR3 nucleotides are TGTGCCAGCAGTTTACTGGCAGGGAGGAGTGGTGTGAACACTGAAGCTTTCTTT. Amino acids: CASSLLAGRSGVNTEAFF.

The genes are TRBV12-2 and TRBJ1-2; the table gives TRBD1 as D, unverified against the DNA. TRBV12-2 is a pseudogene segment. The CDR3 has 16 residues. The CDR3 region has the DNA TGTGCAAGTCGCTCCGACAGGGGGCAACCGGCCTGCGGCTACACCTTC. This gives the protein CASRSDRGQPACGYTF.

The rearrangement joins TRBV4-1 to TRBJ2-7; a weak D match, TRBD1 (6 bases). V was pared by 1 base and J by 2 bases, with 12 bases between. Per the germline V gene, CDR1 is MGHRA and CDR2 is YSYEKL. This CDR3 contains 15 residues. CDR3 sequence: CASSQGRDITYEQYF. The CDR3, as DNA: TGCGCCAGCAGCCAAGGTCGGGACATCACCTACGAGCAGTACTTC.

The V and J genes are TRBV5-1 and TRBJ2-3; TRBD1 matches 7 bases. This CDR3 has 15 residues. Trimming removed 0 bases from V and 5 bases from J; junction bases left unmatched: 6. Germline V CDR1 and CDR2: SGHRS, YFSETQ. The CDR3 loop is CASSLVGQGVDTQYF. CDR3 coding DNA: TGCGCCAGCAGCTTGGTGGGGCAGGGGGTAGATACGCAGTATTTT. The full variable domain, with the rest looked up from reference TRBV5-1 and TRBJ2-3, is KAGVTQTPRYLIKTRGQQVTLSCSPISGHRSVSWYQQTPGQGLQFLFEYFSETQRNKGNFPGRFSGRQFSNSRSEMNVSTLELGDSALYLCASSLVGQGVDTQYFGPGTRLTVL.

This clone has a single count. The chain employs TRBV6-5 and TRBJ1-5; D gene uncertain. The V gene lost 2 bases and the J gene lost 7 bases, with 9 bases spanning the gap. The CDR3 spans 13 residues. The germline V gene encodes CDR1 MNHEY and CDR2 SVGAGI. The CDR3 here is CASSYDGGQPQHF. The CDR3 coding sequence is TGTGCCAGCAGTTACGACGGAGGGCAGCCCCAGCATTTT.

This chain uses TRBV11-3 with TRBJ1-1; TRBD1 agrees at 9 bases. Trimming cost V 1 base and J 5 bases; bases outside gene matches: 5. CDR1 is SGHNT and CDR2 is YENEEA in the germline V gene. The CDR3 consists of 15 residues. The CDR3 bases are TGTGCCAGCAGCTTAGGGGGACAGGGAGTTACTGAAGCTTTCTTT. Its translation is CASSLGGQGVTEAFF.